This TCR beta chain is drawn from a study of blood T cells in healthy people across ages. Study results and limitations: Possibly confounding the expanded clonotype changes was the fact that donor CMV status was unknown. Age advanced and TCR beta diversity per million T cells fell, roughly linearly.

The second PCR ran about 6 to 12 cycles with a sample-barcoded 5' primer and J-beta primers. The study obtained at least 3 million CDR3-containing paired-end reads from every sample. TCRdb ran MiXCR on the 5' RACE reads and lists one entry per CDR3 protein. The data show about 1.4 million distinct CDR3 sequences, 55% to 75% seen once. Germline CDR1 is LGHNA and CDR2 is YSLEER. The V end lost 4 bases, the J end lost 4 bases, and 7 bases lay between the germline ends. The CDR3 length is 13 residues. In this sample, this clonotype turned up once. Its antigen is not identified. Sequenced: blood. This sequence originates from a man in his late teens or twenties in good health. The chain combines TRBV4-3 with TRBJ2-2; D ambiguous. The CDR3 loop is CASSPRATGELFF. The CDR3 region has the DNA TGCGCCAGCAGCCCACGTGCCACCGGGGAGCTGTTTTTT.